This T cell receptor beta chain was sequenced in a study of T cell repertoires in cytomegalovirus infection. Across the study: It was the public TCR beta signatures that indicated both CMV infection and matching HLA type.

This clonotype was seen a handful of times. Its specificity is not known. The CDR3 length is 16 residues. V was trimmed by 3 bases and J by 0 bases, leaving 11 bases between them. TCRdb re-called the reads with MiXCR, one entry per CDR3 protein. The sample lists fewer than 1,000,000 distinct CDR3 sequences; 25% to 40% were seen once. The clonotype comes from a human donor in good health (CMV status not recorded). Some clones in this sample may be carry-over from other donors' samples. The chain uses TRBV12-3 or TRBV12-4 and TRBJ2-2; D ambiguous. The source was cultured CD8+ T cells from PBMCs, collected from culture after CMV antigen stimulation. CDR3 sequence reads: CASSLTRYTNTGELFF. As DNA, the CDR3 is TGTGCCAGCAGTTTGACCAGATACACGAACACCGGGGAGCTGTTTTTT.